These 4 T cell receptor beta chains were sequenced from one sample in a study of T cell responses to AZD1222 COVID-19 vaccine. Sequencing was performed with immunoSEQ multiplex PCR; in TCRdb, only in-frame clones are kept and a portion is missing. The sample lists about 120,000 clones; around 86% were seen once. Here the sequenced sample was peripheral blood, taken 28 days after the second AZD1222 dose. The receptors were gathered from an adult who received the AZD1222 COVID-19 vaccine.

The rearrangement uses TRBV6-6 and TRBJ1-6, with TRBD1 identical over 12 bases. CDR3 length equals 19 residues. Germline V CDR1 and CDR2: MNHNY, SVGAGI (reference sequence). V lost 5 bases, J lost 2 bases, and 10 bases stayed unmatched. CDR3 residues: CASSPGTGGALPYNSPLHF. DNA of the CDR3: TGTGCCAGCAGTCCCGGGACAGGGGGCGCGCTCCCCTATAATTCACCCCTCCACTTT.

This clone was seen a handful of times. V and J are TRBV30 and TRBJ2-2; D is unresolved. V was pared by 0 bases and J by 5 bases, with 10 bases between. Germline-derived CDR1 and CDR2 are GTSNPN and SVGIG (reference sequence). The CDR3 totals 14 residues. The CDR3 loop reads CAWSVWEGTGELFF. In nucleotides, the CDR3 is TGTGCCTGGAGTGTATGGGAAGGGACCGGGGAGCTGTTTTTT.

The gene calls are TRBV6-5 and TRBJ2-7; TRBD1 matches 7 bases. The V gene's germline CDR1 is MNHEY and CDR2 SVGAGI. CDR3 size: 16 residues. After removal of 2 bases from V and 2 bases from J, the junction contained 9 bases not matched to a gene. CDR3 protein: CASSYIIRQGAYEQYF. In nucleotides, the CDR3 is TGTGCCAGCAGTTACATCATTCGACAGGGTGCCTACGAGCAGTACTTC.

J is TRBJ2-5 and V is TRBV7-2, with unresolved D. Looked up from germline, CDR1 is SGHTA and CDR2 is FQGNSA. The CDR3 sequence is 15 residues long. V was trimmed by 5 bases and J by 2 bases, leaving 15 bases between them. CDR3 in amino acids: CASSVMDGRQETQYF. The CDR3 region has the DNA TGTGCCAGCAGCGTAATGGACGGACGTCAAGAGACCCAGTACTTC.